One and the same sample provided the 23 T cell receptor beta chains below, sequenced in a study of OX40 agonist ivuxolimab in advanced cancers. Clones were sequenced by immunoSEQ multiplex PCR, and TCRdb holds only the in-frame ones, with some missing. The repertoire holds about 70,000 clones, 88% seen once, with approximately 2.8% in the top ten. This material consisted of CD4+ or CD8+ T cells sorted from blood, taken in a trial of the OX40 agonist ivuxolimab. These receptors were collected from an adult with an advanced solid tumor such as melanoma, head and neck, liver or kidney cancer.

The V gene is TRBV2, the J gene TRBJ2-1; D not resolved. V was trimmed by 1 base and J by 8 bases, leaving 9 bases between them. Germline-derived CDR1 and CDR2 are SNHLY and FYNNEI. There are 13 residues in the CDR3. CDR3 DNA sequence: TGTGCCAGCAGTGAAGGTCCAGACGATGAGCAGTTCTTC. Amino acids: CASSEGPDDEQFF.

This chain joins TRBV10-3 and TRBJ2-7; D uncertain. The CDR3 has 11 amino acids. Per germline, CDR1 ENHRY and CDR2 SYGVKD. The V and J ends lost 0 bases and 7 bases respectively, with 4 bases between them. CDR3 sequence: CAISESREQYF. The CDR3 bases are TGTGCCATCAGTGAGTCGAGGGAGCAGTACTTC.

The rearrangement links TRBV28 to TRBJ1-5; D possibly corresponds to TRBD1 (5 bases). The CDR3 length is 14 residues. V dropped 8 bases and J dropped 6 bases, with 17 bases sitting between them. Per the germline V gene, CDR1 is MDHEN and CDR2 is SYDVKM. CDR3 in DNA: TGTGCCAGCTGCCTTTGGGGGGGTGGTCAGCCCCAGCATTTT. Amino acids: CASCLWGGGQPQHF.

Comment on this clone: Other DNA variants within this sample encode the same CDR3. The chain has TRBV10-2 and TRBJ1-5; TRBD1 is a possible D gene (6 bases). This CDR3 region has 15 residues. V lost 3 bases and J lost 6, with 15 bases in between. The germline V gene has CDR1 WSHSY and CDR2 SAAADI. CDR3 protein: CASSDTGKGGQPQHF. CDR3 in DNA: TGCGCCAGCAGTGACACAGGGAAGGGAGGTCAGCCCCAGCATTTT.

The rearrangement uses TRBV5-1 and TRBJ2-1; 10 bases align to TRBD2. Germline assignment: CDR1 SGHRS and CDR2 YFSETQ. Trimming took 0 bases from V and 3 from J; bases not matched to a gene: 3. The CDR3 spans 16 residues. CDR3 protein: CASSLGLAGHYNEQFF. The CDR3 region has the DNA TGCGCCAGCAGCTTGGGACTAGCGGGCCACTACAATGAGCAGTTCTTC.

CDR3 DNA: TGTGCCAGCAGGCTAGCGGGAGAAGCCGGGGAGCTGTTTTTT. Residues: CASRLAGEAGELFF. The V and J genes are TRBV6-5 and TRBJ2-2, with 10 bases matching TRBD2. The V and J ends lost 6 bases and 6 bases, in that order; junction bases with no gene match: 4. Germline values: CDR1 MNHEY, CDR2 SVGAGI. The CDR3 totals 14 residues.

V is TRBV11-2 and J is TRBJ1-1; D possibly corresponds to TRBD1 (6 bases). Germline V gene sequence: CDR1 SGHAT, CDR2 FQNNGV. The V end lost 3 bases, the J end lost 0 bases, and 17 bases lay between the germline ends. The CDR3 consists of 17 residues. The CDR3 loop is CASSFGTRLMMNTEAFF. The DNA for the CDR3 is TGTGCCAGCAGCTTCGGGACACGGCTAATGATGAACACTGAAGCTTTCTTT.

The rearrangement joins TRBV15 to TRBJ2-1; the match to TRBD2 covers 14 bases. There are 17 residues in the CDR3. V was pared by 1 base and J by 12 bases, with 11 bases of the junction left unmatched. Germline V gene lookup returns CDR1 LNHNV and CDR2 YYDKDF (reference sequence). The CDR3 protein is CATSRVWTSGGPSGQFF. CDR3 nucleotides: TGTGCCACCAGCAGAGTTTGGACTAGCGGGGGGCCGAGTGGGCAGTTCTTC.

The rearrangement uses TRBV7-9 and TRBJ1-1; D is perhaps TRBD1 (6 bases). Trimming took off 5 bases at V and 0 bases at J, with 13 bases between the two ends. Germline CDR1 and CDR2: SEHNR and FQNEAQ (reference sequence). The CDR3 totals 15 residues. CDR3 residues: CASSTWGQMNTEAFF. The DNA of the CDR3 is TGTGCCAGCAGCACCTGGGGGCAGATGAACACTGAAGCTTTCTTT.

About this clone itself: The identical CDR3 is also encoded by other nucleotide sequences in the sample. J is TRBJ2-5 and V is TRBV19; 8 nucleotides align to TRBD2. V was clipped by 4 bases and J by 2 bases; unmatched bases: 3. From germline, CDR1 is LNHDA and CDR2 SQIVND (reference sequence). This CDR3 has 14 residues. Written as DNA, the CDR3 is TGTGCCAGTAGTACCCCGGGGGGGCAAGAGACCCAGTACTTC. Encoded protein: CASSTPGGQETQYF.

V and J are TRBV5-1 and TRBJ2-5, with 9 bases lining up with TRBD1. The tail of the sequence fits TRBJ2-7 better, so the J call may be wrong. The CDR3 loop spans 17 amino acids. CDR1 and CDR2 (germline): SGHRS, YFSETQ. The CDR3 nucleotides are TGCGCCAGCAGCTTGGGATTCTTGGGGACAGGGAGCTACGAGCAGTACTTC. Amino acid sequence: CASSLGFLGTGSYEQYF.

This clone was counted only a few times. The V call is TRBV7-3, the J call TRBJ2-7; weak D call: TRBD2 (6 bases). The germline V and J ends were trimmed by 5 bases and 5 bases, with 16 bases remaining between them. CDR1 and CDR2 from the germline V gene are SGHTA and FQGTGA. There are 14 residues in the CDR3. CDR3 coding DNA: TGTGCCAGCAGCCCGGGACTGCGGAAGGACGAGCAGTACTTC. Amino acid sequence: CASSPGLRKDEQYF.

The chain couples TRBV2 to TRBJ1-2; D is unclear. The CDR3 is made up of 13 amino acids. Germline V gives CDR1 SNHLY, CDR2 FYNNEI. Trimming left V 3 bases short and J 7 bases short, with 12 bases between. CDR3 amino acids: CASSEGGLGGYTF. CDR3 in DNA: TGTGCCAGCAGTGAGGGTGGGTTGGGTGGCTACACCTTC.

V usage is TRBV6-5 and J usage is TRBJ1-1; 8 positions agree with TRBD1. The CDR3 spans 16 residues. Germline-derived CDR1 and CDR2 are MNHEY and SVGAGI. Trimming removed 2 bases from V and 3 bases from J; junction bases left unmatched: 8. The CDR3 loop reads CASSYGRGRRDTEAFF. CDR3 coding DNA: TGTGCCAGCAGTTACGGCAGGGGGCGTAGGGACACTGAAGCTTTCTTT.

This clone has only a few counts. The CDR3 region has the DNA TGTGCCAGCAGTTACGGCAATTCACCCCTCCACTTT. Its protein is CASSYGNSPLHF. The rearrangement uses TRBV6-5 and TRBJ1-6; D not certain. The CDR3 loop spans 12 amino acids. The V gene lost 2 bases and the J gene lost 7 bases, with 3 bases spanning the gap. CDR1 is MNHEY and CDR2 is SVGAGI in the germline V gene.

The chain employs TRBV19 and TRBJ1-4; D is perhaps TRBD1 (6 bases). Germline V gene sequence: CDR1 LNHDA, CDR2 SQIVND (reference sequence). The V end lost 2 bases, the J end lost 0 bases, and 7 bases lay between the germline ends. The CDR3 runs to 15 residues. This CDR3 reads CASSIRTATNEKLFF. The DNA for the CDR3 is TGTGCCAGTAGTATAAGGACAGCAACTAATGAAAAACTGTTTTTT.

This clone appeared a single time. This rearrangement joins TRBV30 to TRBJ1-5; D is perhaps TRBD1 (6 bases). V lost 1 base and J 3 bases, leaving 13 bases between the germline ends. The CDR3 length is 15 residues. Germline V lookup: CDR1 GTSNPN, CDR2 SVGIG (reference sequence). CDR3 amino acids: CAWSEDSGYNQPQHF. The CDR3 region has the DNA TGTGCCTGGAGTGAGGACAGCGGATACAATCAGCCCCAGCATTTT.

The chain links TRBV5-4 to TRBJ1-6; D gene unclear. The length of the CDR3 is 17 residues. Germline lookup yields CDR1 SGHNT and CDR2 YYREEE (reference sequence). Trimming stripped 0 bases from V and 0 bases from J, with 10 bases between. CDR3 sequence reads: CASSLAGRDSYNSPLHF. For the CDR3, the DNA is TGTGCCAGCAGCTTGGCCGGGAGGGACTCCTATAATTCACCCCTCCACTTT.

This clone was counted between two and nine times. The chain joins TRBV29-1 to TRBJ1-1; D gene unclear. The CDR3 runs to 13 residues. Germline V CDR1 and CDR2: SQVTM, ANQGSEA. Between the trimmed V and J ends, which lost 8 bases and 0 bases, there was a span of 13 bases. CDR3 loop: CSPSLSVNTEAFF. In nucleotides, the CDR3 is TGCAGCCCGTCATTGTCAGTGAACACTGAAGCTTTCTTT.

The chain combines TRBV7-2 with TRBJ2-7, with no clear D. There are 13 residues in the CDR3. The germline CDR1 and CDR2 sequences are SGHTA and FQGNSA. The V gene lost 7 bases and the J gene lost 3 bases, with 13 bases spanning the gap. The CDR3 protein is CASTLNPGYEQYF. The DNA of the CDR3 is TGTGCCAGCACCCTTAACCCCGGCTACGAGCAGTACTTC.

The chain carries TRBV10-1 and TRBJ2-3; possible D gene TRBD2, 6 bases. The V end lost 4 bases, the J end lost 2 bases, and 16 bases lay between the germline ends. Germline CDR1 is WNHNN and CDR2 is SYGVQD (reference sequence). The CDR3 has 16 residues. This chain's CDR3 is CASSGVGAGLTDTQYF. As DNA, the CDR3 is TGCGCCAGCAGTGGGGTAGGAGCGGGCCTCACAGATACGCAGTATTTT.

Only one count was recorded for this clone. J is TRBJ1-2 and V is TRBV18; TRBD1 agrees at 12 bases. J was trimmed by 8 bases and V by 3 bases; bases with no gene match: 4. Germline CDR1 and CDR2: KGHSH and LQKENI. This CDR3 is built from 14 residues. The chain's CDR3 is CASSPGTGGAGYTF. Written as DNA, the CDR3 is TGTGCCAGCTCACCTGGGACAGGGGGCGCGGGCTACACCTTC.

The chain is built from TRBV2 and TRBJ1-1, with a tentative D call TRBD1 (5 bases). V lost 3 bases and J 6 bases, leaving 14 bases between the germline ends. Germline assignment: CDR1 SNHLY and CDR2 FYNNEI. CDR3 length: 14 amino acids. CDR3 region: CASSEAGSRAEAFF. CDR3 bases: TGTGCCAGCAGTGAGGCAGGGTCAAGGGCTGAAGCTTTCTTT.